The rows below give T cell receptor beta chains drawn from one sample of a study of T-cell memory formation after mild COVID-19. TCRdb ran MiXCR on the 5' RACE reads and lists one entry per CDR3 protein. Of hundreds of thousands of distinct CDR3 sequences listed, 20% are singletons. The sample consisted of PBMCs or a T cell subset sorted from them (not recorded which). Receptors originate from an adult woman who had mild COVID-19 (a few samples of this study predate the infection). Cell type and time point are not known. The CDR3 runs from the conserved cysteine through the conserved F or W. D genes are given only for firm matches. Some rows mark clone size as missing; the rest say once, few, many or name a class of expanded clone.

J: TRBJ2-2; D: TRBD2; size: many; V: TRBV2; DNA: TGTGCCAGCAGTGATCGACTAGCGGGAATGGCCGGGGAGCTGTTTTTT; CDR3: CASSDRLAGMAGELFF
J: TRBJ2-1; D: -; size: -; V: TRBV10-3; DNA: TGTGCCATCGAACCCGGGAGTGGGAACAATGAGCAGTTCTTC; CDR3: CAIEPGSGNNEQFF
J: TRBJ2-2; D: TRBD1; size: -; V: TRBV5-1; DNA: TGCGCCAGCAGCGCCGGGACAGGGCTTAACACCGGGGAGCTGTTTTTT; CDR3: CASSAGTGLNTGELFF
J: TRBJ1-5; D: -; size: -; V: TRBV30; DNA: TGTGCCTGGAGTGTGGAAGACAATCAGCCCCAGCATTTT; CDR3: CAWSVEDNQPQHF
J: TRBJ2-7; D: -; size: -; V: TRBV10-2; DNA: TGCGCCAGCAGTGGGGCGGGTGACTCCTACGAGCAGTACTTC; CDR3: CASSGAGDSYEQYF
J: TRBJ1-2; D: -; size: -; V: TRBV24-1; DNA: TGTGCCACCAGTGGCCTGGGGACGGATACTAACTATGGCTACACCTTC; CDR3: CATSGLGTDTNYGYTF
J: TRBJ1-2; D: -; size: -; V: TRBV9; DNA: TGTGCCAGCAGCGTAGAGGGAGGAGGGCTTTTCTATGGCTACACCTTC; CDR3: CASSVEGGGLFYGYTF
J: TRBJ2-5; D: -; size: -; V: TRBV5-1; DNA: TGCGCCAGCAGCCCGGCCTCTATTCAAGAGACCCAGTACTTC; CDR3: CASSPASIQETQYF
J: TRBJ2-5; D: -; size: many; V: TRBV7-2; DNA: TGTGCCAGCAGCCCACCCCCGGGACTAGAGACCCAGTACTTC; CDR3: CASSPPPGLETQYF
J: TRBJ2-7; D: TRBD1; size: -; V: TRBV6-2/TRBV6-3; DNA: TGTGCCAGCAGTCTCTCCCTTAAAACCGGACAGGGAGTAACCTACGAGCAGTACTTC; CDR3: CASSLSLKTGQGVTYEQYF
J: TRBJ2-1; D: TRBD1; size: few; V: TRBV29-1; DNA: TGCAGCGTTCCGGGACAGAGTAGCATATTGAGGGAGTTCTTC; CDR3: CSVPGQSSILREFF
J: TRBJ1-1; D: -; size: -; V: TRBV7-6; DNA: TGTGCCAGCAGCCCACGAACGGCGGGTTACACTGAAGCTTTCTTT; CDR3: CASSPRTAGYTEAFF
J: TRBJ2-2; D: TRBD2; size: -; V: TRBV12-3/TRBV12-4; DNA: TGTGCCATCAATCCCTCAGCGGGAGGGAACACCGGGGAGCTGTTTTTT; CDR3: CAINPSAGGNTGELFF
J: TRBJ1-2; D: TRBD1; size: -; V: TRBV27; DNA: TGTGCCAGCAGGGAGGGGGCACGTGGCTACACCTTC; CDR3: CASREGARGYTF
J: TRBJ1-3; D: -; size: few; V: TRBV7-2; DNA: TGTGCCAGCAGCCGCCAGACAAACACCATATATTTT; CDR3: CASSRQTNTIYF
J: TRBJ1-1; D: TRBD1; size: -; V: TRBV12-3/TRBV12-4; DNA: TGTGCCAGCAGTTTCCGGGGACAGGGCACTGAAGCTTTCTTT; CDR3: CASSFRGQGTEAFF
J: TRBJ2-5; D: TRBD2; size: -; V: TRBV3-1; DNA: TGTGCCAGCAGCCAAGTCTTTGGACTAGCGGGGGGGATCGAGACCCAGTACTTC; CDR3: CASSQVFGLAGGIETQYF
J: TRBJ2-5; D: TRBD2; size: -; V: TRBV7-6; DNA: TGTGCCAGCAGCACCCAAAAGCTAGCGGGAGGGCCAATTGAGACCCAGTACTTC; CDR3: CASSTQKLAGGPIETQYF
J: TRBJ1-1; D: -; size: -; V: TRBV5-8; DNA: TGTGCCAGCAGCCAACCCAGGTACCTGAACACTGAAGCTTTCTTT; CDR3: CASSQPRYLNTEAFF
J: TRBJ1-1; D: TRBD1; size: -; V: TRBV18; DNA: TGTGCCAGCTCACCAAAACAGGGGAACACAAGGAACACTGAAGCTTTCTTT; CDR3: CASSPKQGNTRNTEAFF
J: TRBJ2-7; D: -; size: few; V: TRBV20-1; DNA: TGCAGTGCTGCCGGGACATCCTACGAGCAGTACTTC; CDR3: CSAAGTSYEQYF
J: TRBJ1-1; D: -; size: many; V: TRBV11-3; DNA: TGTGCCAGCAGCTTGGGGCCTGAAGCTTTCTTT; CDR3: CASSLGPEAFF
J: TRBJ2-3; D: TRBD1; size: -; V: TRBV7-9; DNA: TGTGCCAGCAGCTTAGTTGGACAGGGGGGAACAGATACGCAGTATTTT; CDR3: CASSLVGQGGTDTQYF
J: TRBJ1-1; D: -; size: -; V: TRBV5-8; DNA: TGTGCCAGCAGCTTGCCGGGGGCGAGAACTGAAGCTTTCTTT; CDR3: CASSLPGARTEAFF
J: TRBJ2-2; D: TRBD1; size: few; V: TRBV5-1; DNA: TGCGCCAGCAGCCCCCCCGGAAGGGGGCTCGTCACCGGGGAGCTGTTTTTT; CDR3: CASSPPGRGLVTGELFF
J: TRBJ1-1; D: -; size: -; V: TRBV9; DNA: TGTGCCAGCAGCGTAGGGACTATGAACACTGAAGCTTTCTTT; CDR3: CASSVGTMNTEAFF
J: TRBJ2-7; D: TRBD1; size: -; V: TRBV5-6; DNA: TGTGCCAGCAGCTCGAAAAGACAGGGTAGCCACGAGCAGTACTTC; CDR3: CASSSKRQGSHEQYF